These 20 T cell receptor beta chains came from one sample sequenced in a study of shared clonotypes between healthy human individuals. TCRdb keeps only in-frame clones here, not all; method: immunoSEQ multiplex PCR. This table has around 1.5 million clones, roughly 98% appearing once. What was sequenced was naive CD4+ T cells sorted from blood. Subset noted: CD45RA+ positively selected. The receptor set was obtained from a man younger than 40 in good health.

V and J are TRBV29-1 and TRBJ1-3; D gene ambiguous. This CDR3 spans 11 amino acids. Germline CDR1 and CDR2: SQVTM and ANQGSEA. The germline V and J ends were trimmed by 7 bases and 4 bases, with 8 bases remaining between them. CDR3 region: CSALGGNTIYF. CDR3 in DNA: TGCAGCGCTTTGGGGGGAAACACCATATATTTT. Looking up the rest from reference TRBV29-1 and TRBJ1-3 gives the full variable domain: SAVISQKPSRDICQRGTSLTIQCQVDSQVTMMFWYRQQPGQSLTLIATANQGSEATYESGFVIDKFPISRPNLTFSTLTVSNMSPEDSSIYLCSALGGNTIYFGEGSWLTVV.

For this clone: Sequence at one end of the junction differs from germline and may be a read error. J is TRBJ2-7 and V is TRBV7-2, with D maybe TRBD2 (5 bases). The CDR3 sequence is 14 residues long. From germline, CDR1 is SGHTA and CDR2 FQGNSA. The CDR3 loop reads CASSLLANSYGQYF. The DNA of the CDR3 is TGTGCCAGCAGCTTACTAGCAAACTCCTACGGGCAGTACTTC.

CDR3 DNA sequence: TGTGCCAGCAGCTCAGGCTTAGTTGGTGAGCAGTTCTTC. Translated: CASSSGLVGEQFF. The rearrangement uses TRBV11-2 and TRBJ2-1; D call uncertain. CDR1 is SGHAT and CDR2 is FQNNGV in the germline V gene. The CDR3 runs to 13 residues. V was shortened by 4 bases and J by 9 bases, with 13 bases between the two germline ends.

The genes are TRBV11-2 and TRBJ2-5; possibly TRBD2 for D (6 bases). Germline V gives CDR1 SGHAT, CDR2 FQNNGV. Trimming removed 6 bases at V and 1 base at J, with 15 bases between. This CDR3 contains 15 residues. This CDR3 is CASSPRAGLQETQYF. As DNA, the CDR3 is TGTGCCAGCAGTCCCCGGGCGGGGCTCCAAGAGACCCAGTACTTC.

The chain joins TRBV14 to TRBJ2-2; tentative D call: TRBD2 (6 bases). This CDR3 spans 18 amino acids. Trimming removed 0 bases at V and 5 bases at J, with 19 bases between. Germline-derived CDR1 and CDR2 are SGHDN and FVKESK. The CDR3 loop reads CASSQDGLAGLRTGELFF. The CDR3 coding sequence is TGTGCCAGCAGCCAAGATGGTCTTGCGGGACTGCGAACCGGGGAGCTGTTTTTT.

This chain joins TRBV6-1 and TRBJ2-1, with a possible D match to TRBD1 (6 bases). Trimming left V 6 bases short and J 12 bases short, with 18 bases between. The CDR3 sequence is 13 residues long. Germline CDR1 is MNHNS and CDR2 is SASEGT. For the CDR3, the DNA is TGTGCCAGCAGATTGGGGCAGGGGCTAGGGCAGTTCTTC. This codes for CASRLGQGLGQFF.

The V gene is TRBV5-1, the J gene TRBJ2-3, with TRBD2 identical over 14 bases. CDR3 length: 19 amino acids. V lost 3 bases, J lost 2 bases, and 11 bases stayed unmatched. Per the germline V gene, CDR1 is SGHRS and CDR2 is YFSETQ. The CDR3 here is CASSSGLAGGGGVTDTQYF. CDR3 coding DNA: TGCGCCAGCAGCTCCGGACTAGCGGGAGGAGGGGGAGTCACAGATACGCAGTATTTT. Looking up the rest from reference TRBV5-1 and TRBJ2-3 gives the full variable domain: KAGVTQTPRYLIKTRGQQVTLSCSPISGHRSVSWYQQTPGQGLQFLFEYFSETQRNKGNFPGRFSGRQFSNSRSEMNVSTLELGDSALYLCASSSGLAGGGGVTDTQYFGPGTRLTVL.

The J gene is TRBJ1-2, the V gene TRBV5-1, with 8 bases fitting TRBD1. The CDR3 totals 14 residues. Losses at the gene ends were 4 bases for V and 9 bases for J; bases not matched to a gene: 11. Germline loops: CDR1 SGHRS, CDR2 YFSETQ. DNA for the CDR3: TGCGCCAGCAGCCCCGAGCAGGGGGCGGCGCGCTACACCTTC. This sequence encodes CASSPEQGAARYTF.

The rearrangement joins TRBV5-6 to TRBJ1-5; TRBD1 matches at 8 bases. The CDR3 extends over 15 amino acids. CDR1 SGHDT and CDR2 YYEEEE come from the germline V gene. Trimming at V came to 0 bases and at J to 5 bases, leaving 4 bases not matched to a gene. The CDR3 bases are TGTGCCAGCAGCTTGGGTAACAGGGGGGATCAGCCCCAGCATTTT. Translation: CASSLGNRGDQPQHF.

This rearrangement joins TRBV10-3 to TRBJ2-2, with D possibly being TRBD2 (6 bases). V was shortened by 6 bases and J by 6 bases, with 14 bases between the two germline ends. CDR3 length: 14 residues. Germline V CDR1 and CDR2: ENHRY, SYGVKD. The CDR3 region has the DNA TGTGCCATCAGCCTCTTGGGGGGTTCCGGGGAGCTGTTTTTT. It is translated as CAISLLGGSGELFF.

The chain recombines TRBV5-6 with TRBJ2-7, with D maybe TRBD2 (6 bases). The germline V and J ends were trimmed by 2 bases and 0 bases, with 15 bases remaining between them. Germline-derived CDR1 and CDR2 are SGHDT and YYEEEE. The CDR3 covers 16 residues. DNA for the CDR3: TGTGCCAGCAGCTTCCCGGGGAGGCATAACTCCTACGAGCAGTACTTC. Translation gives CASSFPGRHNSYEQYF.

The rearrangement links TRBV4-3 to TRBJ1-2, with D possibly TRBD1 on 5 matching bases. From germline, CDR1 is LGHNA and CDR2 YSLEER. The CDR3 consists of 16 residues. Deletions cut 4 bases from V and 5 bases from J, with 20 bases between. Written as DNA, the CDR3 is TGCGCCAGCAGCCCTGAGGGGACGGAAACTTTTTATGGCTACACCTTC. Its protein product is CASSPEGTETFYGYTF.

The chain carries TRBV28 and TRBJ2-7; D unclear. In germline, CDR1 is MDHEN, CDR2 SYDVKM. V was shortened by 5 bases and J by 3 bases, with 11 bases between the two germline ends. CDR3 length equals 13 residues. Here the CDR3 reads CASSPRWGYEQYF. The CDR3 nucleotides are TGTGCCAGCAGTCCCCGGTGGGGCTACGAGCAGTACTTC.

The chain combines TRBV6-4 with TRBJ2-7; D unclear. The germline CDR1 and CDR2 sequences are MRHNA and SNTAGT. Trimming cost V 3 bases and J 3 bases, with 9 bases left between them. There are 13 residues in the CDR3. CDR3 protein: CASSEGPDYEQYF. CDR3 bases: TGTGCCAGCAGTGAAGGGCCGGACTACGAGCAGTACTTC.

The chain is built from TRBV9 and TRBJ2-7, with no clear D. CDR1 and CDR2 from the germline V gene are SGDLS and YYNGEE. This CDR3 is 14 amino acids long. The germline V and J ends were trimmed by 0 bases and 7 bases, with 14 bases remaining between them. The DNA of the CDR3 is TGTGCCAGCAGCGTAGTTGGGGAACCTACGGAGCAGTACTTC. Its translation is CASSVVGEPTEQYF.

This clone was detected once. The chain is built from TRBV5-1 and TRBJ1-1, with D uncertain. The CDR3 runs to 13 residues. Trimming took 1 base from V and 2 from J, leaving 6 bases between them. Per the germline V gene, CDR1 is SGHRS and CDR2 is YFSETQ. The CDR3 bases are TGCGCCAGCAGCTTGTGGATTAACACTGAAGCTTTCTTT. As protein: CASSLWINTEAFF.

Notes on this clone: Other DNA sequences in the same sample also yield this CDR3. The CDR3 bases are TGCGCCAGCAGCTTGGGGCCGGGGGGTACTGGAAACACCATATATTTT. This sequence encodes CASSLGPGGTGNTIYF. This chain uses TRBV5-1 with TRBJ1-3; D possibly corresponds to TRBD1 (5 bases). Germline V gives CDR1 SGHRS, CDR2 YFSETQ. The CDR3 runs 16 residues. Trimming removed 0 bases at V and 2 bases at J, with 12 bases between. Full variable domain (missing parts from reference TRBV5-1 and TRBJ1-3): KAGVTQTPRYLIKTRGQQVTLSCSPISGHRSVSWYQQTPGQGLQFLFEYFSETQRNKGNFPGRFSGRQFSNSRSEMNVSTLELGDSALYLCASSLGPGGTGNTIYFGEGSWLTVV.

The gene calls are TRBV19 and TRBJ2-7; D is possibly TRBD1 or TRBD2 (5 bases each). Trimming left V 1 base short and J 6 bases short, with 10 bases between. In germline, CDR1 is LNHDA, CDR2 SQIVND (reference sequence). The CDR3 loop spans 13 amino acids. CDR3 amino acids: CASSIAGAGEQYF. The CDR3 DNA is TGTGCCAGTAGTATAGCCGGGGCGGGCGAGCAGTACTTC.

The CDR3 coding sequence is TGTGCCAGCAGCCTCAGACTAGCGGGTTCCTACAATGAGCAGTTCTTC. Protein sequence: CASSLRLAGSYNEQFF. The gene calls are TRBV7-2 and TRBJ2-1; TRBD2 agrees at 10 bases. Germline-derived CDR1 and CDR2 are SGHTA and FQGNSA. V trimming: 5 bases; J trimming: 1 base; junction bases outside the gene matches: 5. The CDR3 length is 16 residues.

The chain combines TRBV11-1 with TRBJ2-1; D gene uncertain. Trimming removed 6 bases from V and 5 bases from J, with 11 bases in between. In germline, CDR1 is SGHAT, CDR2 FQDESV (reference sequence). The CDR3 contains 13 residues. The CDR3 loop is CASSIYRDNEQFF. CDR3 in DNA: TGTGCCAGCAGTATATACAGAGACAATGAGCAGTTCTTC.